These T cell receptor beta chains were read from a single sample in a study of T cell repertoires in cytomegalovirus infection. No antigen has been identified for these receptors. TCRdb reprocessed the reads with MiXCR, giving one entry per CDR3 protein. The table records hundreds of thousands of distinct CDR3 sequences, less than 35% of them present only once. Sequences were derived from cultured CD8+ T cells from PBMCs, sampled from culture after CMV antigen stimulation. Every receptor here comes from a human donor in good health (CMV status not recorded). Some clones in this sample may be carry-over from other donors' samples. Both conserved end residues are part of each CDR3. A D gene is named only where the DNA matches it firmly. Size is stated for part of the rows, as once, few or many counts, or as a class when the clone is expanded.

v_call: TRBV7-4; d_call: NA; j_call: TRBJ2-3; clone_size: NA; cdr3_aa: CASSGGGVYLDTQYF; cdr3_nt: TGTGCCAGCAGCGGAGGGGGGGTCTATCTGGATACGCAGTATTTT
v_call: TRBV7-3; d_call: NA; j_call: TRBJ2-1; clone_size: NA; cdr3_aa: CASSLGGAKPNEQFF; cdr3_nt: TGTGCCAGCAGCTTGGGGGGGGCCAAACCCAATGAGCAGTTCTTC
v_call: TRBV4-1; d_call: NA; j_call: TRBJ2-2; clone_size: NA; cdr3_aa: CASSQEGTGAYTGELFF; cdr3_nt: TGCGCCAGCAGCCAAGAGGGGACGGGGGCCTACACCGGGGAGCTGTTTTTT
v_call: TRBV7-2; d_call: NA; j_call: TRBJ2-3; clone_size: many; cdr3_aa: CASSLRQLADTQYF; cdr3_nt: TGTGCCAGCAGCTTGAGACAGCTAGCAGATACGCAGTATTTT
v_call: TRBV7-3; d_call: NA; j_call: TRBJ2-1; clone_size: few; cdr3_aa: CASSPPGLDNEQFF; cdr3_nt: TGTGCCAGCAGCCCCCCGGGACTCGACAATGAGCAGTTCTTC
v_call: TRBV6-5; d_call: NA; j_call: TRBJ1-5; clone_size: NA; cdr3_aa: CASRLTGNQPQHF; cdr3_nt: TGTGCCAGCCGATTAACAGGGAATCAGCCCCAGCATTTT
v_call: TRBV7-8; d_call: NA; j_call: TRBJ1-2; clone_size: few; cdr3_aa: CASSLERGNSYTF; cdr3_nt: TGTGCCAGCAGCTTAGAAAGGGGTAACAGCTACACCTTC
v_call: TRBV7-6; d_call: NA; j_call: TRBJ1-1; clone_size: many; cdr3_aa: CASSPGLYALNTEAFF; cdr3_nt: TGTGCCAGCAGCCCGGGACTCTACGCATTGAACACTGAAGCTTTCTTT
v_call: TRBV29-1; d_call: TRBD1; j_call: TRBJ1-1; clone_size: once; cdr3_aa: CSVLGQGPEAFF; cdr3_nt: TGCAGCGTTCTTGGACAGGGACCTGAAGCTTTCTTT
v_call: TRBV9; d_call: TRBD1; j_call: TRBJ2-2; clone_size: NA; cdr3_aa: CASSVEAQGAGELFF; cdr3_nt: TGTGCCAGCAGCGTGGAGGCTCAGGGGGCCGGGGAGCTGTTTTTT
v_call: TRBV12-3/TRBV12-4; d_call: NA; j_call: TRBJ1-1; clone_size: few; cdr3_aa: CASSLPSNTEAFF; cdr3_nt: TGTGCCAGCAGTTTACCCAGTAACACTGAAGCTTTCTTT
v_call: TRBV4-1; d_call: TRBD2; j_call: TRBJ2-1; clone_size: few; cdr3_aa: CASSPETGGTNNEQFF; cdr3_nt: TGCGCCAGCAGCCCGGAGACCGGGGGGACTAACAATGAGCAGTTCTTC
v_call: TRBV7-8; d_call: TRBD2; j_call: TRBJ2-3; clone_size: few; cdr3_aa: CASSLPRGSGESTDTQYF; cdr3_nt: TGTGCCAGCAGCTTACCCCGGGGTAGCGGGGAAAGCACAGATACGCAGTATTTT
v_call: TRBV29-1; d_call: TRBD1; j_call: TRBJ1-2; clone_size: NA; cdr3_aa: CSVEDTGQGSNYGYTF; cdr3_nt: TGCAGCGTTGAAGATACGGGACAGGGATCTAACTATGGCTACACCTTC
v_call: TRBV10-3; d_call: TRBD2; j_call: TRBJ2-1; clone_size: few; cdr3_aa: CAISPQDGGGYNEQFF; cdr3_nt: TGTGCCATCAGCCCTCAGGACGGGGGGGGTTACAATGAGCAGTTCTTC
v_call: TRBV7-8; d_call: NA; j_call: TRBJ2-7; clone_size: NA; cdr3_aa: CASRGNSYEQYF; cdr3_nt: TGTGCCAGCAGGGGGAACTCCTACGAGCAGTACTTC
v_call: TRBV7-9; d_call: TRBD1; j_call: TRBJ1-2; clone_size: few; cdr3_aa: CASSPITGVISYGYTF; cdr3_nt: TGTGCCAGCAGCCCGATCACAGGGGTAATAAGCTATGGCTACACCTTC
v_call: TRBV7-9; d_call: TRBD2; j_call: TRBJ2-1; clone_size: NA; cdr3_aa: CASSFTSPGLAGYNEQFF; cdr3_nt: TGTGCCAGCAGCTTTACATCTCCGGGACTAGCGGGTTACAATGAGCAGTTCTTC
v_call: TRBV14; d_call: NA; j_call: TRBJ1-2; clone_size: few; cdr3_aa: CASSQRDYGYTF; cdr3_nt: TGTGCCAGCAGCCAGCGGGACTATGGCTACACCTTC
v_call: TRBV5-1; d_call: TRBD1; j_call: TRBJ2-1; clone_size: NA; cdr3_aa: CASSRGQLAYNEQFF; cdr3_nt: TGCGCCAGCAGCCGGGGACAGCTGGCCTACAATGAGCAGTTCTTC
v_call: TRBV5-5; d_call: NA; j_call: TRBJ1-1; clone_size: NA; cdr3_aa: CASSTFLGVNTEAFF; cdr3_nt: TGTGCCAGCAGCACCTTTTTGGGTGTGAACACTGAAGCTTTCTTT
v_call: TRBV20-1; d_call: NA; j_call: TRBJ2-1; clone_size: NA; cdr3_aa: CSARDPGGNNYNEQFF; cdr3_nt: TGCAGTGCTAGAGATCCTGGGGGGAACAATTACAATGAGCAGTTCTTC
v_call: TRBV7-9; d_call: NA; j_call: TRBJ1-6; clone_size: few; cdr3_aa: CASTLQGRNSPLHF; cdr3_nt: TGTGCCAGCACTCTACAGGGAAGGAATTCACCCCTCCACTTT
v_call: TRBV19; d_call: TRBD2; j_call: TRBJ2-1; clone_size: NA; cdr3_aa: CASSILAGFYNEQFF; cdr3_nt: TGTGCCAGTAGTATCCTAGCGGGGTTTTACAATGAGCAGTTCTTC
v_call: TRBV7-9; d_call: NA; j_call: TRBJ2-5; clone_size: many; cdr3_aa: CASSLDTRVETQYF; cdr3_nt: TGTGCCAGCAGCTTAGACACGAGGGTAGAGACCCAGTACTTC
v_call: TRBV15; d_call: NA; j_call: TRBJ2-4; clone_size: few; cdr3_aa: CATSREGGSGDIQYF; cdr3_nt: TGTGCCACCAGCAGAGAAGGGGGGTCGGGGGACATTCAGTACTTC
v_call: TRBV7-6; d_call: NA; j_call: TRBJ1-2; clone_size: NA; cdr3_aa: CASSEDSLYGYTF; cdr3_nt: TGTGCCAGCAGCGAGGACAGCCTCTATGGCTACACCTTC
v_call: TRBV7-2; d_call: NA; j_call: TRBJ1-1; clone_size: many; cdr3_aa: CASSLGGGIEAFF; cdr3_nt: TGTGCCAGCAGCTTAGGAGGGGGAATAGAGGCTTTCTTT
v_call: TRBV19; d_call: NA; j_call: TRBJ1-6; clone_size: NA; cdr3_aa: CASSIVLISGDRNNSPLHF; cdr3_nt: TGTGCCAGTAGTATTGTCTTAATCTCCGGGGATCGGAATAATTCACCCCTCCACTTT
v_call: TRBV2; d_call: TRBD1; j_call: TRBJ2-1; clone_size: few; cdr3_aa: CASTRTGYNEQFF; cdr3_nt: TGTGCCAGCACCCGGACAGGCTACAATGAGCAGTTCTTC
v_call: TRBV20-1; d_call: TRBD2; j_call: TRBJ2-7; clone_size: NA; cdr3_aa: CSARELAGGLHEQYF; cdr3_nt: TGCAGTGCTAGAGAACTAGCGGGGGGGCTCCACGAGCAGTACTTC
v_call: TRBV12-5; d_call: NA; j_call: TRBJ2-3; clone_size: few; cdr3_aa: CASGLGGHPSTDTQYF; cdr3_nt: TGTGCTAGTGGTTTGGGGGGACATCCTTCCACAGATACGCAGTATTTT
v_call: TRBV7-8; d_call: TRBD1; j_call: TRBJ1-4; clone_size: many; cdr3_aa: CASSLDRGSEKLFF; cdr3_nt: TGTGCCAGCAGCTTAGACAGGGGAAGTGAAAAACTGTTTTTT
v_call: TRBV4-1; d_call: NA; j_call: TRBJ2-7; clone_size: few; cdr3_aa: CASSQDLGGGAGEQYF; cdr3_nt: TGCGCCAGCAGCCAAGATCTAGGAGGGGGGGCGGGCGAGCAGTACTTC
v_call: TRBV7-9; d_call: NA; j_call: TRBJ2-1; clone_size: NA; cdr3_aa: CASSLGRLKFF; cdr3_nt: TGTGCCAGCAGCTTAGGCAGGCTGAAGTTCTTC
v_call: TRBV27; d_call: NA; j_call: TRBJ2-3; clone_size: few; cdr3_aa: CASSLIPYTDTQYF; cdr3_nt: TGTGCCAGCAGTTTGATCCCCTACACAGATACGCAGTATTTT
v_call: TRBV7-8; d_call: TRBD2; j_call: TRBJ2-1; clone_size: many; cdr3_aa: CASSSGTSKFF; cdr3_nt: TGTGCCAGCAGTTCCGGGACTAGCAAGTTCTTC
v_call: TRBV10-3; d_call: NA; j_call: TRBJ2-1; clone_size: NA; cdr3_aa: CAIKTGIYNEQFF; cdr3_nt: TGTGCCATCAAAACAGGAATTTACAATGAGCAGTTCTTC
v_call: TRBV7-9; d_call: NA; j_call: TRBJ2-1; clone_size: few; cdr3_aa: CASSPGRVPSYEQFF; cdr3_nt: TGTGCCAGCAGCCCCGGCAGGGTACCATCGTATGAGCAGTTCTTC
v_call: TRBV12-3/TRBV12-4; d_call: NA; j_call: TRBJ1-4; clone_size: NA; cdr3_aa: CASRGGPEKLFF; cdr3_nt: TGTGCCAGCAGGGGCGGGCCAGAAAAACTGTTTTTT
v_call: TRBV27; d_call: TRBD1; j_call: TRBJ1-2; clone_size: NA; cdr3_aa: CASSGTDRLGYGYTF; cdr3_nt: TGTGCCAGCAGTGGCACGGACAGGCTGGGATATGGCTACACCTTC
v_call: TRBV7-9; d_call: NA; j_call: TRBJ2-1; clone_size: few; cdr3_aa: CASSSVLSSYNEQFF; cdr3_nt: TGTGCCAGCAGCTCGGTCCTGAGCTCCTACAATGAGCAGTTCTTC
v_call: TRBV28; d_call: NA; j_call: TRBJ1-5; clone_size: NA; cdr3_aa: CASRQGLPRNQPQHF; cdr3_nt: TGTGCCAGCAGGCAGGGGCTCCCCCGCAATCAGCCCCAGCATTTT
v_call: TRBV7-6; d_call: NA; j_call: TRBJ2-2; clone_size: many; cdr3_aa: CASSPRVDTGELFF; cdr3_nt: TGTGCCAGCAGCCCCAGGGTGGACACCGGGGAGCTGTTTTTT
v_call: TRBV4-1; d_call: NA; j_call: TRBJ2-5; clone_size: few; cdr3_aa: CASSQAGLGETQYF; cdr3_nt: TGCGCCAGCAGCCAAGCAGGGCTAGGCGAGACCCAGTACTTC
v_call: TRBV6-8; d_call: NA; j_call: TRBJ2-1; clone_size: NA; cdr3_aa: CASLNRAYNEQFF; cdr3_nt: TGTGCCAGCCTGAATCGGGCTTACAATGAGCAGTTCTTC
v_call: TRBV5-5; d_call: NA; j_call: TRBJ2-7; clone_size: NA; cdr3_aa: CASSLTGRSGEQNF; cdr3_nt: TGTGCCAGCAGCTTGACTGGACGGTCGGGCGAGCAGAACTTC
v_call: TRBV6-2/TRBV6-3; d_call: TRBD1; j_call: TRBJ2-1; clone_size: many; cdr3_aa: CASSYGQGSYNEQFF; cdr3_nt: TGTGCCAGCAGTTACGGACAGGGAAGCTACAATGAGCAGTTCTTC
v_call: TRBV7-2; d_call: NA; j_call: TRBJ1-4; clone_size: many; cdr3_aa: CASSLGWGATNEKLFF; cdr3_nt: TGTGCCAGCAGCTTAGGTTGGGGAGCAACTAATGAAAAACTGTTTTTT
v_call: TRBV7-4; d_call: NA; j_call: TRBJ2-5; clone_size: NA; cdr3_aa: CASSFRGEGRETQYF; cdr3_nt: TGTGCCAGCAGCTTCCGGGGAGAAGGGCGAGAGACCCAGTACTTC
v_call: TRBV6-2/TRBV6-3; d_call: NA; j_call: TRBJ2-2; clone_size: NA; cdr3_aa: CASSYPRSDPRLANIGELFF; cdr3_nt: TGTGCCAGCAGTTACCCCCGTAGCGACCCCCGACTCGCGAACATCGGGGAGCTGTTTTTT
v_call: TRBV5-1; d_call: TRBD1; j_call: TRBJ2-7; clone_size: NA; cdr3_aa: CASSFRGQGGSSYEQYF; cdr3_nt: TGCGCCAGCAGCTTCCGGGGACAGGGGGGGAGCTCCTACGAGCAGTACTTC
v_call: TRBV7-6; d_call: NA; j_call: TRBJ1-4; clone_size: NA; cdr3_aa: CASSSGDLLLFF; cdr3_nt: TGTGCCAGCAGCTCCGGGGACCTATTACTGTTTTTT